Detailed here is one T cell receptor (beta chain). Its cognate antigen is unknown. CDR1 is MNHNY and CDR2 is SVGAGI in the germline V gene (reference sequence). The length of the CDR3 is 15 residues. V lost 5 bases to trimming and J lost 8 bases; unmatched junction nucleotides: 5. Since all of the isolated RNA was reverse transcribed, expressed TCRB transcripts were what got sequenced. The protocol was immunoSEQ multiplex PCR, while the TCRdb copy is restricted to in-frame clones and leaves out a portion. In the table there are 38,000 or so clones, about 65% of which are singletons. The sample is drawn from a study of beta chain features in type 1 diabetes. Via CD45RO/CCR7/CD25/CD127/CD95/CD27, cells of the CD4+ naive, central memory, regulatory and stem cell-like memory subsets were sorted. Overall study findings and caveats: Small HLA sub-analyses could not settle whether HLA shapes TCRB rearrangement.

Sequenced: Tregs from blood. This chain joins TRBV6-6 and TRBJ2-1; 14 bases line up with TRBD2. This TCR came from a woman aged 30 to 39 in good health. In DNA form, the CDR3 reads TGTGCCAGCAGTCCCGGGACTAGCGGGAGCGATGAGCAGTTCTTC. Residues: CASSPGTSGSDEQFF.